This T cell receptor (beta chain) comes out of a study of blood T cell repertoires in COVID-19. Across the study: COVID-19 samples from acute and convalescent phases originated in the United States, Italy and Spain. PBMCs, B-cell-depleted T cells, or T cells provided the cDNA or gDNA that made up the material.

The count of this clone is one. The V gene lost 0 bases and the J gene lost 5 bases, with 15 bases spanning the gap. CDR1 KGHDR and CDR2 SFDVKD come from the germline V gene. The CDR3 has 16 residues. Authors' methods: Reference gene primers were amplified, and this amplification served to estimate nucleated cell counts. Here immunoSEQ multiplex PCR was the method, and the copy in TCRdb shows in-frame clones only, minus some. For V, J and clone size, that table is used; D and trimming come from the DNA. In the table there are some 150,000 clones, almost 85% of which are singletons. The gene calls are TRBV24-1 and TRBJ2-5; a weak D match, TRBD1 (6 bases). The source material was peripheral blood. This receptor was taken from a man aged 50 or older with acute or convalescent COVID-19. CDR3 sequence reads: CATSDLGEGVEETQYF. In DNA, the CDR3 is TGTGCCACCAGTGATTTGGGCGAGGGGGTCGAGGAGACCCAGTACTTC.